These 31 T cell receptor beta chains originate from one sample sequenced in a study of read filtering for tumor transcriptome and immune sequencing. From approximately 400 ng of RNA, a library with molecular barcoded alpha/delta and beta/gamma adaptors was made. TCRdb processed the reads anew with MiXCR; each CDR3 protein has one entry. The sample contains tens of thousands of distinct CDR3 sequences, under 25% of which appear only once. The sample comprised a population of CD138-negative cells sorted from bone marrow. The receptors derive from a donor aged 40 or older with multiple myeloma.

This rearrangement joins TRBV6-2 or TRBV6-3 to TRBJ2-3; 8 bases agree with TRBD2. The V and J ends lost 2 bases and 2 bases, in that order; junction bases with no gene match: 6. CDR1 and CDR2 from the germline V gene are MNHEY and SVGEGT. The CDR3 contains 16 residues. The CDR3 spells CASSYGIAGNTDTQYF. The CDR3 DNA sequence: TGTGCCAGCAGTTACGGAATAGCGGGGAACACAGATACGCAGTATTTT.

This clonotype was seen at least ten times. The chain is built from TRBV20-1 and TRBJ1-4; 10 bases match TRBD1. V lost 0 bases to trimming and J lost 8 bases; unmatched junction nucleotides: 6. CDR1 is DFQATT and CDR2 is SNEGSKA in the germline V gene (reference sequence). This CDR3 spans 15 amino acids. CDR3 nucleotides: TGCAGTGCTAGAGAGACAGGGGGCGCTGAGGAAAAACTGTTTTTT. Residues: CSARETGGAEEKLFF.

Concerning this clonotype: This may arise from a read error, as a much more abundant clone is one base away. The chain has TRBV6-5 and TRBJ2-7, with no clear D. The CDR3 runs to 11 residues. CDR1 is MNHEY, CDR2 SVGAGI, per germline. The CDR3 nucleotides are TGTGCCAGCAAATCCCTCTACGTGCAGTACTTC. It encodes CASKSLYVQYF.

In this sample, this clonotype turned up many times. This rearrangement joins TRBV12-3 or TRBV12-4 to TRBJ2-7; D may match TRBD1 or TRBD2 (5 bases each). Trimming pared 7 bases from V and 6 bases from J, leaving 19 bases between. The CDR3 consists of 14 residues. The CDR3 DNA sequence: TGTGCCAGCACCCCCTCCCGGGGAAGGGGCGAGCAGTACTTC. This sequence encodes CASTPSRGRGEQYF.

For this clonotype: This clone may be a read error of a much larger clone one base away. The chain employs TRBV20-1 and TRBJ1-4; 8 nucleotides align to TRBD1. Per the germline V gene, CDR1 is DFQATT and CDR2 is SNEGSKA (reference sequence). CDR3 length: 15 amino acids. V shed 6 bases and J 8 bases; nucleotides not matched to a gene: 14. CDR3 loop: CSAPPAGTGGEKLFF. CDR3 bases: TGCAGTGCCCCTCCAGCTGGTACAGGGGGAGAAAAACTGTTTTTT.

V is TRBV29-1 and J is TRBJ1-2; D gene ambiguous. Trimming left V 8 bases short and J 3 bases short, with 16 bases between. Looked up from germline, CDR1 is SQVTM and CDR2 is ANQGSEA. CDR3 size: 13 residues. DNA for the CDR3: TGCAGCACTGGCCTATCGGTCGACTATGGCTACACCTTC. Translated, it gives CSTGLSVDYGYTF.

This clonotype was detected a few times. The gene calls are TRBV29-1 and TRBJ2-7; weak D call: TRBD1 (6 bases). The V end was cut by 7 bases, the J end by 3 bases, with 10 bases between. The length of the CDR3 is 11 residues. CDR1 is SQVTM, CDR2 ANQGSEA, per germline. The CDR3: CSARTDYEQYF. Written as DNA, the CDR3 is TGCAGCGCCCGGACAGACTACGAGCAGTACTTC.

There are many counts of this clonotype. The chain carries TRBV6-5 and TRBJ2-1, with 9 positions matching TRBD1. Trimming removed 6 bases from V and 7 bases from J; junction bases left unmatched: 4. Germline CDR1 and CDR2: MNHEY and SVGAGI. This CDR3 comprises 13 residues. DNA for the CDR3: TGTGCCAGCAGAACGACAGGGGGTAATGAGCAGTTCTTC. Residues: CASRTTGGNEQFF.

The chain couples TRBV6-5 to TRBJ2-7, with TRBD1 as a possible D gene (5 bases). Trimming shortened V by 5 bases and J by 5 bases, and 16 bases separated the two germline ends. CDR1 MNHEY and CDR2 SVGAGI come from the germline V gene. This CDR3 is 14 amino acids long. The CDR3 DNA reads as TGTGCCAGCAGTGCAACTCCTAAGGGGAACGAGCAGTACTTC. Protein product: CASSATPKGNEQYF.

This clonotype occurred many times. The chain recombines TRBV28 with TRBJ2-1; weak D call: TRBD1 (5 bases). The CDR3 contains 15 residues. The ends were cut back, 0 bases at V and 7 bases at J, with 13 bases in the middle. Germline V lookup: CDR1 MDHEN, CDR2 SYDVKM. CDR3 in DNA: TGTGCCAGCAGTTTATGGGACCCAGGGAAAAATGAGCAGTTCTTC. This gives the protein CASSLWDPGKNEQFF.

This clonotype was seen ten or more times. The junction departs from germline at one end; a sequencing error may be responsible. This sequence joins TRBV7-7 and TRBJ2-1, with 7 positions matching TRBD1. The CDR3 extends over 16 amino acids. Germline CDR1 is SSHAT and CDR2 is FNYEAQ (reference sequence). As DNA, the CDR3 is TGTGCTAGCAGCCCGAAAACCGGGACAGACTACAATGAGCAGTTCTTC. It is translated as CASSPKTGTDYNEQFF. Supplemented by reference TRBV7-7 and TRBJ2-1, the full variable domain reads GAGVSQSPRYKVTKRGQDVTLRCDPISSHATLYWYQQALGQGPEFLTYFNYEAQPDKSGLPSDRFSAERPEGSISTLTIQRTEQRDSAMYRCASSPKTGTDYNEQFFGPGTRLTVL.

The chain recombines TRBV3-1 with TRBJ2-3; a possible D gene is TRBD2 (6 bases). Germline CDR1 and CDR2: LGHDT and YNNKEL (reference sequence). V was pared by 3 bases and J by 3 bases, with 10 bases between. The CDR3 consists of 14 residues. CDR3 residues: CASSHRGETDTQYF. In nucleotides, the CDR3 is TGTGCCAGCAGCCACCGCGGGGAGACAGATACGCAGTATTTT.

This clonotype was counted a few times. CDR3 DNA: TGCGCCAGCAGCCCAATACTTTGGGGGGATGAGCAGTTCTTC. Amino acids: CASSPILWGDEQFF. This chain joins TRBV5-1 and TRBJ2-1; tentatively, D is TRBD2 (6 bases). Germline loops: CDR1 SGHRS, CDR2 YFSETQ. The CDR3 has 14 residues. Trimming took off 4 bases at V and 8 bases at J, with 16 bases between the two ends.

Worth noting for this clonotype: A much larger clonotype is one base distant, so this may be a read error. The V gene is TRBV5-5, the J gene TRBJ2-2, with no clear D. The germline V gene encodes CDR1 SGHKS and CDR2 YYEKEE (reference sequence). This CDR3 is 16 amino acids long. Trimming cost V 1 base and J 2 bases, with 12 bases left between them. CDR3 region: CASSLSQDRNTGELFF. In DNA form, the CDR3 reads TGTGCCAGCAGCTTGTCCCAGGACCGAAACACCGGGGAGCTGTTTTTT.

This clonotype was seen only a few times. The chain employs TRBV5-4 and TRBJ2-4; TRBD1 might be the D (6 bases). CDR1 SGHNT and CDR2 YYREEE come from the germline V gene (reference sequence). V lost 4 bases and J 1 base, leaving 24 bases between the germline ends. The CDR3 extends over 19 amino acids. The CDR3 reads CASSPGTSQKVVAKNIQYF. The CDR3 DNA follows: TGTGCCAGCAGCCCAGGGACAAGCCAAAAGGTCGTGGCCAAAAACATTCAGTACTTC.

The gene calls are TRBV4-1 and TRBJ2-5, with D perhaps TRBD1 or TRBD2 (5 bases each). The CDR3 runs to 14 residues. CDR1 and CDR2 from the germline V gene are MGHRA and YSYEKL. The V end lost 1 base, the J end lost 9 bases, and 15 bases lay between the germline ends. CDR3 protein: CASSQGPGARAQYF. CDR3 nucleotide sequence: TGCGCCAGCAGCCAAGGGCCCGGGGCCCGGGCCCAGTACTTC.

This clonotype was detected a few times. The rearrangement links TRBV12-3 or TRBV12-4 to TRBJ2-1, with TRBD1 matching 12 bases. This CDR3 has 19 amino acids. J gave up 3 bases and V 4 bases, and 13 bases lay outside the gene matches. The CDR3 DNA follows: TGTGCCAGCAGTTGGATGGGGGGGACAGGGGGCGTCGGCTACAATGAGCAGTTCTTC. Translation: CASSWMGGTGGVGYNEQFF.

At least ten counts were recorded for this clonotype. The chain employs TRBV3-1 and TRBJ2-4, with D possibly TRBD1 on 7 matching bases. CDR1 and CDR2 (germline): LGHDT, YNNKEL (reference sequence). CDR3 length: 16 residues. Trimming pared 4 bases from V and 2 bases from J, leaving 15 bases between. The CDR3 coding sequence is TGTGCCAGCAGCCCTGGGTGGAGGGGGCCCAAAAACATTCAGTACTTC. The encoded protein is CASSPGWRGPKNIQYF.

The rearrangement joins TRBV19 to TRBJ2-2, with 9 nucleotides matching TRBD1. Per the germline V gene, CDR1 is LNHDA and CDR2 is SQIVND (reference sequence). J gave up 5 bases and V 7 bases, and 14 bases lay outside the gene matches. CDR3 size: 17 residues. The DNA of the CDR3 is TGTGCCAGTAATTCAGACCGGGACAGGGTTGGGACCGGGGAGCTGTTTTTT. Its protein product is CASNSDRDRVGTGELFF.

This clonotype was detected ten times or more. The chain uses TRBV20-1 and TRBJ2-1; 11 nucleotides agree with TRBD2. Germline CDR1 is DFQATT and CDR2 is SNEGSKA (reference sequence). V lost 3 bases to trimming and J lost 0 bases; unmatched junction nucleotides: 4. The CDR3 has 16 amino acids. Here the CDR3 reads CSASPSGGISYNEQFF. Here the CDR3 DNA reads TGCAGTGCTAGTCCTAGCGGGGGGATCTCCTACAATGAGCAGTTCTTC.

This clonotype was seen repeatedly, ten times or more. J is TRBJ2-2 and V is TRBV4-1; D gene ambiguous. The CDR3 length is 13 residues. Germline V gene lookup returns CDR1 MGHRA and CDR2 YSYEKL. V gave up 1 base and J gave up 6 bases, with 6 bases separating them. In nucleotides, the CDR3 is TGCGCCAGCAGCCAAGCGGGCTCCGGGGAGCTGTTTTTT. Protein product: CASSQAGSGELFF.

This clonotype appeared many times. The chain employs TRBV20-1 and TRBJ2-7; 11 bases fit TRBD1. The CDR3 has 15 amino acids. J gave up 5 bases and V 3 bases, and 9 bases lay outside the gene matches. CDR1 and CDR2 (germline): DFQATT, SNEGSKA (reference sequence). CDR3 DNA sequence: TGCAGTGCTAGTGATCCGGGACAGGGGGAGGACGAGCAGTACTTC. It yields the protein CSASDPGQGEDEQYF.

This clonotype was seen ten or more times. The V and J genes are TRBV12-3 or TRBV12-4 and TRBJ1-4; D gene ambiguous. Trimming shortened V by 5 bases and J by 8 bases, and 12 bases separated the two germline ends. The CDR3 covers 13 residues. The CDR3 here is CASSKPPREKLFF. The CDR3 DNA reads TGTGCCAGCAGTAAACCACCCAGGGAAAAACTGTTTTTT.

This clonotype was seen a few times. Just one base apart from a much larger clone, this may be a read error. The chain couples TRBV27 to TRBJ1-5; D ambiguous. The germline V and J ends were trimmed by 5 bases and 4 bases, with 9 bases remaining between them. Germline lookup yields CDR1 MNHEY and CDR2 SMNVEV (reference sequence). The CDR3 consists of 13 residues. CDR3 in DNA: TGTGCCAGCAGTCTTTTCGGTAATCAGCCCCAGCATTTT. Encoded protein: CASSLFGNQPQHF.

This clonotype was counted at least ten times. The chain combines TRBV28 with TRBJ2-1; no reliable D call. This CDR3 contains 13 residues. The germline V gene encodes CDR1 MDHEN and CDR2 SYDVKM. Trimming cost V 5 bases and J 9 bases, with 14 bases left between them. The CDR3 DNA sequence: TGTGCCAGCAGTCTCCAAATCCACGGTGAGCAGTTCTTC. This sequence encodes CASSLQIHGEQFF.

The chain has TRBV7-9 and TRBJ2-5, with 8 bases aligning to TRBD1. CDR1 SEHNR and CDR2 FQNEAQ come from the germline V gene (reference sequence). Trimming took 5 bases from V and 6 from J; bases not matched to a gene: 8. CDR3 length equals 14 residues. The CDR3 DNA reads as TGTGCCAGCAGCCCTGGACAGGGCGTGAAGACCCAGTACTTC. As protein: CASSPGQGVKTQYF.

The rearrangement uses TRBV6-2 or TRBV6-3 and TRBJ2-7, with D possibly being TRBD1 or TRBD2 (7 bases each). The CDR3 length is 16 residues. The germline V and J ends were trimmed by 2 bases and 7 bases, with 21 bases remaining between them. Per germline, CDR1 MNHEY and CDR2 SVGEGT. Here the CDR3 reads CASSYIPDRARGEQYF. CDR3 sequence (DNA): TGTGCCAGCAGTTACATCCCCGACAGGGCGCGGGGGGAGCAGTACTTC.

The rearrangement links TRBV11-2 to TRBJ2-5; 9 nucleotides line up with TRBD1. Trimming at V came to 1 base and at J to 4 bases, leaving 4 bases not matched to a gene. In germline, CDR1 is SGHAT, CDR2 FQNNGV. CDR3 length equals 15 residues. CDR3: CASSLGTGEGETQYF. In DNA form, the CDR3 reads TGTGCCAGCAGCTTAGGGACAGGGGAGGGAGAGACCCAGTACTTC. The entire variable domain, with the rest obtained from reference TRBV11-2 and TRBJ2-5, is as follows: EAGVAQSPRYKIIEKRQSVAFWCNPISGHATLYWYQQILGQGPKLLIQFQNNGVVDDSQLPKDRFSAERLKGVDSTLKIQPAKLEDSAVYLCASSLGTGEGETQYFGPGTRLLVL.

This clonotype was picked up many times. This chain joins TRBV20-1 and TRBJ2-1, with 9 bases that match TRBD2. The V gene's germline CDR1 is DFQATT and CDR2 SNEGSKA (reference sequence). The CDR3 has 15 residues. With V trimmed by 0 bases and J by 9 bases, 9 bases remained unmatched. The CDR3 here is CSARDPGLAGAEQFF. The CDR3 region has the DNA TGCAGTGCTAGAGATCCCGGGTTAGCGGGAGCTGAGCAGTTCTTC.

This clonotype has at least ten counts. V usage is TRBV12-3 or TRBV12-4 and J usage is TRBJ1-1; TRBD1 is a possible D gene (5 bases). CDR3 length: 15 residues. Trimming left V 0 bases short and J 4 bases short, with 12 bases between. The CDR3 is CASSLAVGDLTEAFF. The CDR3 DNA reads TGTGCCAGCAGTTTAGCGGTTGGGGACCTCACTGAAGCTTTCTTT.

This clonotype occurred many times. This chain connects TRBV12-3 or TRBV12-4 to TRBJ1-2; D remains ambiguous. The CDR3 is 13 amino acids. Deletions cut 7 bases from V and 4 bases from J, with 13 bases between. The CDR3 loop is CASTRESFYGYTF. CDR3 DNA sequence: TGTGCCAGCACCCGGGAGTCCTTCTATGGCTACACCTTC.